Included here is one T cell receptor (beta chain) sequence, with context. At one boundary the junction diverges from the germline segment, which might be a read error. MiXCR, applied by TCRdb to the RT-PCR reads, yields one record per CDR3 protein. The sample records roughly 1,900 distinct CDR3 sequences, about 4.7% being singletons. These data are taken from a study of patients and donors after allogeneic stem cell transplantation. This CDR3 spans 15 amino acids. The germline V gene has CDR1 SSHAT and CDR2 FNYEAQ (reference sequence). The rearrangement uses TRBV7-7 and TRBJ2-1, with 14 bases identical to TRBD2. The clonotype originates from a human donor who was either an allogeneic HSCT recipient or a stem cell or donor lymphocyte infusion donor (not recorded which). It is not recorded whose cells these are; they may come from a transplant donor. Sequences were obtained from blood, either unsorted or a sorted T cell fraction (not recorded which). CDR3 sequence: CASSPGLAGVFEQFF. The CDR3 DNA is TGTGCTAGCAGCCCGGGACTAGCGGGAGTTTTTGAGCAGTTCTTC.